The rows below give T cell receptor beta chains drawn from one sample of a study of T cells after yellow fever vaccination. TCRdb ran MiXCR on the 5' RACE reads and lists one entry per CDR3 protein. The repertoire includes more than 95,000 distinct CDR3 sequences, 7.4% of them detected once, and roughly 2.6% sits in the top ten. The source was CD4+ T cells sorted from PBMCs, collected around 10 days after the first yellow fever vaccination. The source of these receptors is a man younger than 35 who received the YFV17D yellow fever vaccine. Each CDR3 is given with its conserved first and last residue. A D gene is named only where the DNA matches it firmly. Some rows have no size entry. The others give once, few or many, or a class for an expanded clone.

j_call d_call clone_size v_call cdr3_nt cdr3_aa
TRBJ1-1 . many TRBV12-3/TRBV12-4 TGTGCCAGCAGTCCGTCGAACATGAACACTGAAGCTTTCTTT CASSPSNMNTEAFF
TRBJ2-3 TRBD2 many TRBV10-3 TGTGCCATCAGGGGGACTAGCCTCACAGATACGCAGTATTTT CAIRGTSLTDTQYF
TRBJ2-5 . many TRBV5-1 TGCGCCAGCAGCTCGCCACCCGGAGAGACCCAGTACTTC CASSSPPGETQYF
TRBJ1-1 TRBD1 . TRBV6-2/TRBV6-3 TGTGCCAGCACCGGAACTCCCGGGACAGGGAGGACTAAAGCTTTCTTT CASTGTPGTGRTKAFF
TRBJ2-7 . many TRBV4-1 TGCGCCAGCAGCCCAGGCGAGCCCTACGAGCAGTACTTC CASSPGEPYEQYF
TRBJ1-4 . many TRBV7-9 TGTGCCAGCAGCTTTTACGGGGAACTGTTTTTT CASSFYGELFF
TRBJ1-5 . many TRBV19 TGTGCCAGTAGTACTAGTGGGGTTGGCCAGCCCCAGCATTTT CASSTSGVGQPQHF
TRBJ2-1 . many TRBV20-1 TGCAGTGCTAGAGCCAACGGGGGGCCGTCGAGCTCCTACAATGAGCAGTTCTTC CSARANGGPSSSYNEQFF
TRBJ1-4 . few TRBV12-3/TRBV12-4 TGTGCCAGCAGTTCTGTTCTTGGAGGAGGAAAACTGTTTTTT CASSSVLGGGKLFF
TRBJ2-1 . many TRBV5-1 TGCGCCAGCAGCTTAGCTAACAGGGTCTCCTACAATGAGCAGTTCTTC CASSLANRVSYNEQFF
TRBJ1-3 . many TRBV11-2 TGTGCCAGCCGCCACGACGGGGGCTCTGGAAACACCATATATTTT CASRHDGGSGNTIYF
TRBJ1-5 . many TRBV6-6 TGTGCCAGCAGTAGTAGGTCTCAGCCCCAGCATTTT CASSSRSQPQHF
TRBJ2-3 TRBD2 many TRBV19 TGTGCCAGTAACGGCGGGGGTGCCCCTAACACAGATACGCAGTATTTT CASNGGGAPNTDTQYF
TRBJ2-2 TRBD2 many TRBV5-5 TGTGCCAGCAGACTAGCGGGGCCGAACACCGGGGAGCTGTTTTTT CASRLAGPNTGELFF
TRBJ1-2 . many TRBV7-2 TGTGCCAGCAGCCCATCGGGGAGTTGGGGCTACACCTTC CASSPSGSWGYTF
TRBJ1-3 . many TRBV7-2 TGTGCCAGCAGCTGGGACTCTGGAAACACCATATATTTT CASSWDSGNTIYF
TRBJ1-5 TRBD1 . TRBV2 TGTGCCAGCAGTGAAAGGACAGGCGAGCAGCCCCAGCATTTT CASSERTGEQPQHF
TRBJ2-5 . many TRBV4-2 TGTGCCAGCAGCCAAGATCCTGGGCGGGGTGAGGGGGAGACCCAGTACTTC CASSQDPGRGEGETQYF
TRBJ2-3 . many TRBV29-1 TGCAGCGTTGTTGGCAGAAGCACAGATACGCAGTATTTT CSVVGRSTDTQYF
TRBJ1-1 TRBD1 many TRBV29-1 TGCAGCGTTGTGGGATCCAACAGGGGGACTGAAGCTTTCTTT CSVVGSNRGTEAFF
TRBJ2-3 . many TRBV5-1 TGCGCCAGCAGCTTGCGTCCATCCACAGATACGCAGTATTTT CASSLRPSTDTQYF
TRBJ1-2 . many TRBV18 TGTGCCAGCTCACCACTTCAGGGGCCAAGCGGCTACACCTTC CASSPLQGPSGYTF
TRBJ2-3 . many TRBV11-2 TGTGCCAGCTCACCCCCTGGGGGAGAGGTAACAGATACGCAGTATTTT CASSPPGGEVTDTQYF
TRBJ2-3 TRBD1 many TRBV5-1 TGCGCCACCAATCCAGGGGGCAAGGCAGATACGCAGTATTTT CATNPGGKADTQYF
TRBJ1-6 . many TRBV5-5 TGTGCCAGCAGCTGGGACGATTCACCCCTCCACTTT CASSWDDSPLHF
TRBJ2-2 . . TRBV30 TGTGCCTGGAGAGAGAAAAACACCGGGGAGCTGTTTTTT CAWREKNTGELFF
TRBJ1-1 . . TRBV5-1 TGCGCCAGCAGCTCGACAGCGTCAAGCACTGAAGCTTTCTTC CASSSTASSTEAFF
TRBJ1-2 . few TRBV2 TGTGCCAGCAGTGAAGCGCGGGGACACTACTATGGCTACACCTTC CASSEARGHYYGYTF